This T cell receptor beta chain was identified in a study of blood T cells in healthy people across ages. V was trimmed by 7 bases and J by 6 bases, leaving 5 bases between them. The CDR3 runs to 11 residues. The germline V gene encodes CDR1 KGHDR and CDR2 SFDVKD. The second PCR ran roughly 6 to 12 cycles with a sample-barcoded 5' primer and J-beta primers. Researchers report that a template-switch adaptor with 12 random nucleotides tagged each cDNA molecule. TCRdb reanalysed the 5' RACE reads using MiXCR and keeps one entry per CDR3 protein. The sample consists of nearly 800,000 distinct CDR3 sequences, roughly 25% of them appearing once. Each sample provided at least 5.5 micrograms of extracted total RNA. This clonotype was recorded at least ten times. These records were also assigned to another study, of T cells of mothers and their children.

The J gene is TRBJ2-2, the V gene TRBV24-1, with D uncertain. Sequenced material: blood. The source of this sequence is a boy between 10 and 17 years old in good health. The CDR3 loop is CATRDAGELFF. DNA of the CDR3: TGTGCCACCAGAGATGCCGGGGAGCTGTTTTTT.